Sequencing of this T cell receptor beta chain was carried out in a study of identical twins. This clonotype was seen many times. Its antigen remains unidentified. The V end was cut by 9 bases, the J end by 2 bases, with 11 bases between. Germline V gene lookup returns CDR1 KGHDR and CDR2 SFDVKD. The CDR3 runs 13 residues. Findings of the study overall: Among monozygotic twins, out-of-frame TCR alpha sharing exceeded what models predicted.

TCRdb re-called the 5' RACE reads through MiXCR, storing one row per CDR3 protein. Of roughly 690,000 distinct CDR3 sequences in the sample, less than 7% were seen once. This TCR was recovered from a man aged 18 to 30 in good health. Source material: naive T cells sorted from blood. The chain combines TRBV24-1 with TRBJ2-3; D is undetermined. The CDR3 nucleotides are TGTGCCACCGACACTCCCCACACAGATACGCAGTATTTT. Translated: CATDTPHTDTQYF.